These 14 T cell receptor beta chains were all obtained from the same sample, sequenced in a study of CD4 T cells in relation to SARS-CoV-2 and coronaviruses. TCRdb's copy holds only in-frame clones and misses some; the assay was immunoSEQ multiplex PCR. The repertoire consists of roughly 30,000 clones, with about three quarters occurring once and the leading ten covering 3% to 3.5%. No antigen has been assigned to these receptors. The sample comprised memory CD4+ T cells from PBMCs, cultured in vitro. The receptors originated from an adult with COVID-19.

V usage is TRBV19 and J usage is TRBJ1-4; D call uncertain. Germline assignment: CDR1 LNHDA and CDR2 SQIVND (reference sequence). The CDR3 totals 16 residues. The ends were cut back, 7 bases at V and 6 bases at J, with 21 bases in the middle. The CDR3 DNA reads as TGTGCCAGTAACCCCGCACGAGGAGGGCCTGATGAAAAACTGTTTTTT. Amino acids: CASNPARGGPDEKLFF.

The chain recombines TRBV11-2 with TRBJ2-5; no clear D gene. The CDR3 is 15 amino acids. From germline, CDR1 is SGHAT and CDR2 FQNNGV. V lost 1 base and J 0 bases, leaving 9 bases between the germline ends. The CDR3 DNA reads as TGTGCCAGCAGCTTAGGGTTTGTCTACCAAGAGACCCAGTACTTC. Its translation: CASSLGFVYQETQYF.

V gene TRBV5-6 combines with J gene TRBJ1-1; no clear D. This CDR3 is built from 13 residues. Germline V gene lookup returns CDR1 SGHDT and CDR2 YYEEEE. The V end was cut by 4 bases, the J end by 1 base, with 8 bases between. The CDR3 nucleotides are TGTGCCAGCAGCCCGTACAAGAACACTGAAGCTTTCTTT. This translates into CASSPYKNTEAFF. Variable domain in full (rest from reference TRBV5-6 and TRBJ1-1): DAGVTQSPTHLIKTRGQQVTLRCSPKSGHDTVSWYQQALGQGPQFIFQYYEEEERQRGNFPDRFSGHQFPNYSSELNVNALLLGDSALYLCASSPYKNTEAFFGQGTRLTVV.

Only one count was recorded for this clone. In nucleotides, the CDR3 is TGTGCCAGCAGGGAAAGACAGGCCGGTGAAGCTTTCTTT. It codes for CASRERQAGEAFF. The genes are TRBV2 and TRBJ1-1; a possible D gene is TRBD1 (6 bases). The germline V gene encodes CDR1 SNHLY and CDR2 FYNNEI. V lost 6 bases, J lost 7 bases, and 15 bases lay in between. The CDR3 length is 13 residues.

The chain combines TRBV15 with TRBJ2-5, with a tentative D call TRBD2 (5 bases). The CDR3 has 14 amino acids. Germline CDR1 LNHNV, CDR2 YYDKDF (reference sequence). Trimming stripped 7 bases from V and 5 bases from J, with 17 bases between. The CDR3 DNA reads as TGTGCCACCACTACAAAGGCGGGTTTGGAGACCCAGTACTTC. It encodes CATTTKAGLETQYF.

CDR3 loop: CASSVIPGQSYEQYF. As DNA, the CDR3 is TGCGCCAGCAGCGTTATTCCGGGACAATCTTACGAGCAGTACTTC. This chain links TRBV5-1 with TRBJ2-7; D may be TRBD1 (6 bases). The germline CDR1 and CDR2 sequences are SGHRS and YFSETQ. V shed 4 bases and J shed 4 bases, with 18 bases lying between them. The CDR3 loop spans 15 amino acids.

V gene TRBV28 combines with J gene TRBJ1-6, with 7 bases fitting TRBD1. Germline-derived CDR1 and CDR2 are MDHEN and SYDVKM. V lost 5 bases, J lost 5 bases, and 9 bases stayed unmatched. There are 16 residues in the CDR3. CDR3 in DNA: TGTGCCAGCAGTACAGCGACAGGGCGCGATAATTCACCCCTCCACTTT. Encoded protein: CASSTATGRDNSPLHF.

This clone was detected only a few times. This rearrangement joins TRBV30 to TRBJ1-6; D may be TRBD1 (5 bases). This CDR3 has 16 residues. Germline V gene lookup returns CDR1 GTSNPN and CDR2 SVGIG (reference sequence). The germline V and J ends were trimmed by 0 bases and 5 bases, with 14 bases remaining between them. The CDR3 DNA follows: TGTGCCTGGAGTGTATCTCGGCCAGGGAATAATTCACCCCTCCACTTT. Its translation is CAWSVSRPGNNSPLHF.

The chain is built from TRBV3-1 (or the pseudogene TRBV3-2) and TRBJ1-1; no reliable D call. V was pared by 0 bases and J by 0 bases, with 11 bases between. Germline V gene data show CDR1 as LGHDT and CDR2 as YNNKEL (reference sequence). The CDR3 contains 16 residues. DNA of the CDR3: TGTGCCAGCAGCCAAGATGGCAGCAGGATGAACACTGAAGCTTTCTTT. Its translation: CASSQDGSRMNTEAFF.

The chain recombines TRBV5-6 with TRBJ2-2, with D perhaps being TRBD1 or TRBD2 (5 bases each). The germline CDR1 and CDR2 sequences are SGHDT and YYEEEE. Trimming pared 3 bases from V and 5 bases from J, leaving 14 bases between. CDR3 length: 15 amino acids. The CDR3: CASSSGPFETGELFF. The CDR3 bases are TGTGCCAGCAGCTCGGGACCCTTTGAAACCGGGGAGCTGTTTTTT.

V usage is TRBV9 and J usage is TRBJ1-6, with 7 bases that match TRBD1. V lost 4 bases, J lost 9 bases, and 10 bases stayed unmatched. Germline CDR1 and CDR2: SGDLS and YYNGEE. The CDR3 consists of 15 residues. The CDR3 region has the DNA TGTGCCAGCAGCCCCAATAGGGACAGTCTTTCACCCCTCCACTTT. Translation gives CASSPNRDSLSPLHF.

The genes are TRBV12-1 and TRBJ1-3. TRBV12-1 is termed a pseudogene. The CDR3 runs to 12 residues. DNA of the CDR3: TGTGCCAGGGGTACGTCTGGAAACACCATATATTTT. As protein: CARGTSGNTIYF.

The chain is built from TRBV5-6 and TRBJ2-3, with D maybe TRBD2 (6 bases). Trimming left V 0 bases short and J 0 bases short, with 17 bases between. This CDR3 has 18 amino acids. The germline CDR1 and CDR2 sequences are SGHDT and YYEEEE. The CDR3 is CASSLATSFFTSTDTQYF. CDR3 bases: TGTGCCAGCAGCTTGGCAACTAGCTTTTTTACAAGCACAGATACGCAGTATTTT. Variable domain in full (rest from reference TRBV5-6 and TRBJ2-3): DAGVTQSPTHLIKTRGQQVTLRCSPKSGHDTVSWYQQALGQGPQFIFQYYEEEERQRGNFPDRFSGHQFPNYSSELNVNALLLGDSALYLCASSLATSFFTSTDTQYFGPGTRLTVL.

This clone was detected a few times. The rearrangement joins TRBV6-2 or TRBV6-3 to TRBJ1-4, with 10 nucleotides matching TRBD1. Losses at the gene ends were 3 bases for V and 8 bases for J; bases not matched to a gene: 9. The CDR3 contains 16 residues. The germline CDR1 and CDR2 sequences are MNHEY and SVGEGT. CDR3 bases: TGTGCCAGCAGTTATTCGGCTGGGACAGGGGAGGAAAAACTGTTTTTT. It specifies CASSYSAGTGEEKLFF.